Listed below are T cell receptor beta chains from one sample, sequenced in a study of blood T cell repertoires in COVID-19. Profiled with immunoSEQ multiplex PCR; TCRdb holds only in-frame clones, not every one. The sample has about 180,000 clones, 90% seen once; the top ten hold 0.53%. Sequenced material: peripheral blood. The receptor source for this set is a man in his fifties or sixties with acute or convalescent COVID-19. CDR3s include the opening cysteine and the closing phenylalanine or tryptophan. The D gene is left open where the match is weak. Size is omitted from some rows. Given values are once, few, many or a class for expanded clones.

j_call d_call v_call clone_size cdr3_nt cdr3_aa
TRBJ1-2 TRBD1 TRBV7-2 NA TGTGCCAGCAGCTCAGGACAGGGCGGGAGCTACACCTTC CASSSGQGGSYTF
TRBJ1-1 NA TRBV6-5 NA TGTGCCAGCAGTTATTCTACGGACACTGAAGCTTTCTTT CASSYSTDTEAFF
TRBJ1-2 TRBD1 TRBV28 NA TGTGCCAGCAGTTTGCCAGGGGGGAGCAACTATGGCTACACCTTC CASSLPGGSNYGYTF
TRBJ2-3 TRBD1 TRBV2 once TGTGCCAGCAGTGAAGGACAGGGCCGCACAGATACGCAGTATTTT CASSEGQGRTDTQYF
TRBJ1-6 NA TRBV27 few TGTGCCAGCAGTTTGGACAGTCCCAAACTGAGCTCCTATAATTCACCCCTCCACTTT CASSLDSPKLSSYNSPLHF
TRBJ1-5 NA TRBV6-5 NA TGTGCCAGCATTGGGAGTCCCGGGTATCAGCCCCAGCATTTT CASIGSPGYQPQHF
TRBJ2-1 TRBD1 TRBV7-8 NA TGTGCCAGCAGCCTTCAGGGACAGACAAATGAGCAGTTCTTC CASSLQGQTNEQFF
TRBJ2-7 TRBD2 TRBV27 NA TGTGCCAGCAGTATAATAGCGGGAGCGGCCGAGCAGTACTTC CASSIIAGAAEQYF
TRBJ1-2 NA TRBV30 NA TGTGCCTGGAGTTGGAGGGGCTATGGCTACACCTTC CAWSWRGYGYTF
TRBJ1-4 TRBD1 TRBV28 NA TGTGCCAGCAGCCACGCCGGGACAGGGAGTGAAAAACTGTTTTTT CASSHAGTGSEKLFF
TRBJ1-4 TRBD1 TRBV20-1 NA TGCAGTGCTAGTACTGGGGACAGGGGGCGGGAAAGGGCAACTAATGAAAAACTGTTTTTT CSASTGDRGRERATNEKLFF
TRBJ1-5 NA TRBV28 NA TGTGCCAGCAGTTTCGGCCAGGGTAATCAGCCCCAGCATTTT CASSFGQGNQPQHF
TRBJ1-2 NA TRBV6-6 NA TGTGCCAGCAGTTACAACGGGGGCTATGGCTACACCTTC CASSYNGGYGYTF
TRBJ2-1 TRBD2 TRBV5-8 NA TGTGCCAGCAGCCGTAGCGGGAGGTCCTACAATGAGCAGTTCTTC CASSRSGRSYNEQFF
TRBJ2-5 TRBD2 TRBV6-6 NA TGTGCCAGCAGTTATTCAGACGGGGGGTACCAAGAGACCCAGTACTTC CASSYSDGGYQETQYF
TRBJ1-5 NA TRBV24-1 NA TGTGCCACCAGTGATCCACAAAACGATCAGCCCCAGCATTTT CATSDPQNDQPQHF
TRBJ2-1 TRBD2 TRBV27 NA TGTGCCAGCACCCCTCTCGCGGGAGCGACGGGTCCCAAGTTCTTC CASTPLAGATGPKFF
TRBJ1-1 NA TRBV7-9 once TGTGCCAGCAGCTTAGTAGTCTTGAGCACTGAAGCTTTCTTT CASSLVVLSTEAFF
TRBJ2-1 TRBD1 TRBV5-5 NA TGTGCCAGCAATCGACCGAGACAGGGGTACAATGAGCAGTTCTTC CASNRPRQGYNEQFF
TRBJ1-5 NA TRBV7-2 NA TGTGCCAGCAGCACCAGGGTTATCGAGCCCCAGCATTTT CASSTRVIEPQHF
TRBJ2-7 TRBD1 TRBV7-8 NA TGTGCCAGCAGCCCCGAACCGCAAAGCTCGGACAGGATCTACGAGCAGTACTTC CASSPEPQSSDRIYEQYF
TRBJ1-3 NA TRBV7-8 NA TGTGCCAGCAGCCGCGCCCAAGGACAGCTGGGAAACACCATATATTTT CASSRAQGQLGNTIYF
TRBJ2-1 NA TRBV5-4 few TGTGCCAGCAGGGGGAGTATCCTTTCCTCCTACAATGAGCAGTTCTTC CASRGSILSSYNEQFF
TRBJ1-1 NA TRBV2 NA TGTGCCAGCAGAGCAACAGAGAACACTGAAGCTTTCTTT CASRATENTEAFF
TRBJ2-1 TRBD1 TRBV10-1 NA TGCGCCAGCAGAGGACAGGGCGACAATGAGCAGTTCTTC CASRGQGDNEQFF
TRBJ2-7 NA TRBV27 NA TGTGCCAGCAGTTTAGGCGCACGGGGGCAGGGGGGCTTCTACGAGCAGTACTTC CASSLGARGQGGFYEQYF
TRBJ1-2 NA TRBV30 NA TGTGCCTGGAGTGTACAGTTCCCCGCAGGGGGCTACACCTTC CAWSVQFPAGGYTF
TRBJ2-2 TRBD1 TRBV11-2 NA TGTGCCAGCAGCCGGACAGGGAGAACCGGGGAGCTGTTTTTT CASSRTGRTGELFF
TRBJ2-5 TRBD1 TRBV18 once TGTGCCAGCTCACTGTCCAGGGGGCCTAGTGGAGAGACCCAGTACTTC CASSLSRGPSGETQYF
TRBJ1-4 NA TRBV7-2 NA TGTGCCAGCAGCTTCTGGGGAGGAGAGAGGCGGGAACTGTTTTTT CASSFWGGERRELFF
TRBJ1-2 NA TRBV3-1/TRBV3-2 NA TGTGCCAGCAGCCAAGTTGCCGGAGGGGTTTATGGCTACACCTTC CASSQVAGGVYGYTF
TRBJ1-2 NA TRBV24-1 NA TGTGCCACCAGTGACCCGGACACTGTATATGGCTACACCTTC CATSDPDTVYGYTF
TRBJ1-1 NA TRBV5-1 NA TGCGCCTCCCAGTTGGGGGCAGAAACTGAAGCTTTCTTT CASQLGAETEAFF
TRBJ2-3 NA TRBV29-1 NA TGCAGCGTTGAAGATCCCCGCTATGGTTCAGATACGCAGTATTTT CSVEDPRYGSDTQYF
TRBJ2-7 TRBD1 TRBV7-9 NA TGTGCCAGCAGCTTAGCCGGACAGGGGTTTCCCTACGAGCAGTACTTC CASSLAGQGFPYEQYF
TRBJ2-3 TRBD2 TRBV7-2 NA TGTGCCAGCACCTCGGGACTAGCGCGGGCAGATACGCAGTATTTT CASTSGLARADTQYF
TRBJ2-3 TRBD2 TRBV11-2 NA TGTGCCAGCAGCTTAGGAGCTAGCGGGACCACAGATACGCAGTATTTT CASSLGASGTTDTQYF
TRBJ2-1 TRBD2 TRBV25-1 medium-sized TGTGCCAGCAGCGGGACTAGTACGTACAATGAGCAGTTCTTC CASSGTSTYNEQFF
TRBJ1-2 NA TRBV30 NA TGTGCCTGGAGGTGGGCCCAAGCTAACTATGGCTACACCTTC CAWRWAQANYGYTF
TRBJ2-1 TRBD2 TRBV4-3 NA TGCGCCAGCAGCCAAGGTCCGTGGCGGGGGAGAGGTGATGAGCAGTTCTTC CASSQGPWRGRGDEQFF
TRBJ1-3 NA TRBV15 NA TGTGCCACCAGCAAAGGGGGCTCTGGAAACACCATATATTTT CATSKGGSGNTIYF
TRBJ2-2 NA TRBV7-9 NA TGTGCCTACTACTTATCGGGTCCCGGGGAGCTGTTTTTT CAYYLSGPGELFF
TRBJ2-5 NA TRBV27 NA TGTGCCAGCAGCAGAGGAAAGGGCAGGGAGGCCCAGTACTTC CASSRGKGREAQYF
TRBJ2-3 NA TRBV7-8 NA TGTGCCAGCAGCTTCTGGGAGACAGATACGCAGTATTTT CASSFWETDTQYF
TRBJ2-5 NA TRBV3-1/TRBV3-2 few TGTGCCAGCAGCCAAGATCGGAGGGGACCTCAAGAGACCCAGTACTTC CASSQDRRGPQETQYF
TRBJ2-1 TRBD1 TRBV29-1 NA TGCAGCGTCGGGACAGGGTACAATGAGCAGTTCTTC CSVGTGYNEQFF
TRBJ2-5 TRBD1 TRBV4-3 NA TGCGCCAGCAGCCAAGATCTAGTCAGGGGGCGAGGTGAGACCCAGTACTTC CASSQDLVRGRGETQYF
TRBJ1-2 TRBD1 TRBV5-8 once TGTGCCAGCACCAGAACGGGACAGAACTATGGCTACACCTTC CASTRTGQNYGYTF
TRBJ1-2 NA TRBV27 NA TGTGCCAGCAGTTTACTTACACGGGAGGGAGGCTACACCTTC CASSLLTREGGYTF
TRBJ2-1 NA TRBV5-8 once TGTGCCAGCAGCTTGGGAGTATACAATGAGCAGTTCTTC CASSLGVYNEQFF
TRBJ2-2 NA TRBV7-9 NA TGTGCCAGCAGCGAAGGCCGGGGGATAAGGACCGGGGAGCTGTTTTTT CASSEGRGIRTGELFF
TRBJ2-3 NA TRBV7-9 NA TGTGCCAGCAGCCTAGCCAGTTTAGATACGCAGTATTTT CASSLASLDTQYF
TRBJ1-1 TRBD1 TRBV19 NA TGTGCCAGTAGCCCACAGGGGAGGGAAGCTTTCTTT CASSPQGREAFF
TRBJ2-1 TRBD2 TRBV6-5 NA TGTGCCAGCAGTTCGCTAGCGGGAGGTCCCAATGAGCAGTTCTTC CASSSLAGGPNEQFF
TRBJ2-7 TRBD1 TRBV28 once TGTGCCAGCAGTTTATGGGGGACAGGGGGCGGCGAGCAGTACTTC CASSLWGTGGGEQYF